Included here is one TCR beta chain sequence, with context. The antigen is not known. The data stem from a study of cytomegalovirus exposure and HLA in healthy donors. General study results and limits: Around 160 TCR beta chains were listed as cytomegalovirus-associated.

Germline lookup yields CDR1 MDHEN and CDR2 SYDVKM. The V gene end was trimmed by 4 bases and the J gene end by 2 bases; junction bases not matched to a gene: 9. The length of the CDR3 is 17 residues. Method: immunoSEQ multiplex PCR; TCRdb's copy keeps in-frame clones and lacks some. The table lists hundreds of thousands of clones, around 86% of them singletons. This TCR was sampled from a woman under 30 in good health and CMV-seronegative. V and J are TRBV28 and TRBJ2-1; 9 bases map to TRBD1. The source material was PBMCs. The CDR3 bases are TGTGCCAGCAGTTCCTACATGGACAGGGGAACCTACAATGAGCAGTTCTTC. It encodes CASSSYMDRGTYNEQFF.